One and the same sample provided the 19 T cell receptor beta chains below, sequenced in a study of shared clonotypes between healthy human individuals (dated by TCRdb to about 2020). For the CD8 naive samples, CD45RO-negative cells were positively selected for CCR7, yielding a CD45RA+CCR7+ population from which TemRA cells were excluded. Library preparation employed the immunoSEQ multiplex PCR assay. What TCRdb holds here is the immuneACCESS table cut down to in-frame rearrangements. Part of the clones is not present; checked against another copy, under half of the missing clones reflect an unresolved V gene, and the others are unexplained. The sample table holds 1.5 million to 2.5 million clones, of which about 95% were seen once. The ten largest clones represent roughly 1% of the sample. The sequenced sample was naive CD8+ T cells sorted from blood. The sample's cell subset or site label is to be understood as: CD45RA+CCR7+. The receptors were sampled from a man aged 18 to 30 in good health.

The genes are TRBV15 and TRBJ2-5; D ambiguous. The V gene's germline CDR1 is LNHNV and CDR2 YYDKDF (reference sequence). V lost 4 bases and J 0 bases, leaving 9 bases between the germline ends. CDR3 length equals 14 residues. Here the CDR3 reads CATSTETYQETQYF. The CDR3 nucleotides are TGTGCCACCAGCACGGAGACGTACCAAGAGACCCAGTACTTC.

V usage is TRBV4-1 and J usage is TRBJ1-1; tentative D call: TRBD1 (5 bases). Per germline, CDR1 MGHRA and CDR2 YSYEKL. The CDR3 covers 16 residues. V shed 4 bases and J shed 6 bases, with 21 bases lying between them. The CDR3 here is CASSLVHPRGEAEAFF. The CDR3 DNA reads TGCGCCAGCAGCCTCGTGCACCCACGGGGGGAGGCTGAAGCTTTCTTT.

The chain has TRBV11-2 and TRBJ2-2, with 8 nucleotides matching TRBD1. V shed 0 bases and J 6 bases; nucleotides not matched to a gene: 6. The length of the CDR3 is 16 residues. Germline loops: CDR1 SGHAT, CDR2 FQNNGV. CDR3 nucleotide sequence: TGTGCCAGCAGCTTAGAAGTACAGGGGGTTCCCGGGGAGCTGTTTTTT. Translation gives CASSLEVQGVPGELFF.

The V call is TRBV5-6, the J call TRBJ1-3; D is unclear. Trimming cost V 1 base and J 2 bases, with 7 bases left between them. This CDR3 spans 14 amino acids. From germline, CDR1 is SGHDT and CDR2 YYEEEE. This CDR3 is CASSLKGPGNTIYF. The CDR3 coding sequence is TGTGCCAGCAGCTTGAAAGGTCCTGGAAACACCATATATTTT.

The gene calls are TRBV6-5 and TRBJ2-5; 7 nucleotides align to TRBD2. The V gene end was trimmed by 0 bases and the J gene end by 5 bases; junction bases not matched to a gene: 9. The CDR3 consists of 16 residues. CDR1 and CDR2 (germline): MNHEY, SVGAGI. In DNA form, the CDR3 reads TGTGCCAGCAGTTACTCGATGGCGGGGGATCAGGAGACCCAGTACTTC. Residues: CASSYSMAGDQETQYF.

This clone was counted once. This chain joins TRBV5-6 and TRBJ2-2; D is undetermined. The germline V gene encodes CDR1 SGHDT and CDR2 YYEEEE. The CDR3 has 14 residues. V shed 3 bases and J shed 4 bases, with 10 bases lying between them. CDR3 residues: CASSWAGATGELFF. Here the CDR3 DNA reads TGTGCCAGCAGCTGGGCAGGAGCCACCGGGGAGCTGTTTTTT.

The rearrangement links TRBV6-1 to TRBJ1-6, with D maybe TRBD1 (6 bases). CDR3 length equals 16 residues. Trimming shortened V by 3 bases and J by 1 base, and 10 bases separated the two germline ends. Germline V gene sequence: CDR1 MNHNS, CDR2 SASEGT. The CDR3 nucleotides read TGTGCCAGCAGTGACCAGGACAGATCCTATAATTCACCCCTCCACTTT. Encoded protein: CASSDQDRSYNSPLHF.

The chain is built from TRBV6-5 and TRBJ1-1; 9 bases are a match to TRBD1. The CDR3 is made up of 15 amino acids. V shed 5 bases, J shed 2 bases, and the junction held 6 bases outside the gene matches. The germline gives CDR1 MNHEY, CDR2 SVGAGI. CDR3 sequence reads: CASSTRTGDNTEAFF. CDR3 nucleotide sequence: TGTGCCAGCAGTACCCGGACAGGGGATAACACTGAAGCTTTCTTT.

CDR3 sequence (DNA): TGCGCCAGCAGCGGGCGGGGGGTCTACGAGCAGTACTTC. The encoded protein is CASSGRGVYEQYF. The chain is built from TRBV5-1 and TRBJ2-7; 8 bases align to TRBD2. CDR1 and CDR2 from the germline V gene are SGHRS and YFSETQ. Trimming removed 4 bases from V and 3 bases from J; junction bases left unmatched: 3. The CDR3 is 13 residues long. The complete variable domain, with remaining parts taken from reference TRBV5-1 and TRBJ2-7, reads KAGVTQTPRYLIKTRGQQVTLSCSPISGHRSVSWYQQTPGQGLQFLFEYFSETQRNKGNFPGRFSGRQFSNSRSEMNVSTLELGDSALYLCASSGRGVYEQYFGPGTRLTVT.

The chain couples TRBV13 to TRBJ1-2; D may be TRBD1 (5 bases). This CDR3 has 14 residues. Germline V CDR1 and CDR2: PRHDT, FYEKMQ (reference sequence). With 5 bases removed from V and 2 bases from J, the gap between germline ends came to 12 bases. The CDR3 DNA reads as TGTGCCAGCAGCCTCCTGGGGCCAAACTATGGCTACACCTTC. It translates to CASSLLGPNYGYTF. The whole variable domain, remainder taken from reference TRBV13 and TRBJ1-2, is AAGVIQSPRHLIKEKRETATLKCYPIPRHDTVYWYQQGPGQDPQFLISFYEKMQSDKGSIPDRFSAQQFSDYHSELNMSSLELGDSALYFCASSLLGPNYGYTFGSGTRLTVV.

The chain joins TRBV19 to TRBJ2-7; perhaps TRBD1 as D (5 bases). The CDR3 runs 13 residues. CDR1 LNHDA and CDR2 SQIVND come from the germline V gene (reference sequence). With 3 bases removed from V and 1 base from J, the gap between germline ends came to 7 bases. The CDR3 sequence is CASSMGQSYEQYF. The CDR3 nucleotides read TGTGCCAGTAGTATGGGGCAGTCCTACGAGCAGTACTTC.

The CDR3: CASLRGSTEAFF. The CDR3, as DNA: TGTGCCTCCTTGCGGGGTAGTACTGAAGCTTTCTTT. The J gene is TRBJ1-1, the V gene TRBV19; D is uncertain. Germline V gene sequence: CDR1 LNHDA, CDR2 SQIVND (reference sequence). V lost 11 bases and J lost 5, with 15 bases in between. The CDR3 has 12 amino acids. The full variable domain, its missing parts supplied by reference TRBV19 and TRBJ1-1, is DGGITQSPKYLFRKEGQNVTLSCEQNLNHDAMYWYRQDPGQGLRLIYYSQIVNDFQKGDIAEGYSVSREKKESFPLTVTSAQKNPTAFYLCASLRGSTEAFFGQGTRLTVV.

This chain joins TRBV29-1 and TRBJ2-7, with D possibly TRBD2 on 7 matching bases. The V gene's germline CDR1 is SQVTM and CDR2 ANQGSEA. V lost 3 bases, J lost 3 bases, and 15 bases lay in between. The CDR3 runs to 14 residues. The CDR3 region is CSVEGGALGYEQYF. The CDR3 coding sequence is TGCAGCGTTGAGGGGGGGGCGCTTGGCTACGAGCAGTACTTC.

The chain recombines TRBV2 with TRBJ2-7, with TRBD1 as a possible D gene (5 bases). CDR3 length equals 14 residues. V shed 4 bases and J shed 0 bases, with 10 bases lying between them. Germline V lookup: CDR1 SNHLY, CDR2 FYNNEI. In nucleotides, the CDR3 is TGTGCCAGCAGTGCGGCAGGGATCTCCTACGAGCAGTACTTC. Encoded protein: CASSAAGISYEQYF.

As for this clone: The sample holds other DNA sequences that translate to the same CDR3. Here the CDR3 DNA reads TGTGCCAGCAGTGAAGTGAGGGGGCCCACTGAAGCTTTCTTT. Its protein is CASSEVRGPTEAFF. J is TRBJ1-1 and V is TRBV6-1; 7 bases line up with TRBD1. The length of the CDR3 is 14 residues. With V trimmed by 1 base and J by 4 bases, 3 bases remained unmatched. Germline CDR1 reads MNHNS; CDR2 reads SASEGT.

V is TRBV19 and J is TRBJ1-5; no firm D call. CDR1 LNHDA and CDR2 SQIVND come from the germline V gene (reference sequence). The CDR3 covers 15 residues. The ends were cut back, 0 bases at V and 0 bases at J, with 6 bases in the middle. This chain's CDR3 is CASSIDIDSNQPQHF. CDR3 nucleotides: TGTGCCAGTAGTATAGATATCGATAGCAATCAGCCCCAGCATTTT.

V usage is TRBV5-1 and J usage is TRBJ2-3; 7 positions match TRBD2. The CDR3 is made up of 15 amino acids. Germline V gene sequence: CDR1 SGHRS, CDR2 YFSETQ. The trim removed 2 bases at V and 6 bases at J, leaving 9 bases unmatched. The DNA of the CDR3 is TGCGCCAGCAGCTTTGGGAGGGCCGGGGTGGATACGCAGTATTTT. Translating it yields CASSFGRAGVDTQYF.

V is TRBV9 and J is TRBJ2-2; 8 bases map to TRBD2. V was clipped by 0 bases and J by 7 bases; unmatched bases: 8. This CDR3 has 16 amino acids. From germline, CDR1 is SGDLS and CDR2 YYNGEE. The CDR3 is CASSVGLAGDLGELFF. The CDR3 region has the DNA TGTGCCAGCAGCGTAGGGCTAGCGGGTGACCTCGGGGAGCTGTTTTTT.

This chain uses TRBV25-1 with TRBJ1-4; D gene uncertain. The length of the CDR3 is 11 residues. Germline assignment: CDR1 MGHDK and CDR2 SYGVNS. V was shortened by 4 bases and J by 6 bases, with 3 bases between the two germline ends. The CDR3, as DNA: TGTGCCAGCAGTGGGTATGAAAAACTGTTTTTT. It is translated as CASSGYEKLFF.